One and the same sample provided the 20 T cell receptor beta chains below, sequenced in a study of radiation and T cells in renal cell carcinoma (TCRdb year 2020). The library was made by the immunoSEQ multiplex PCR assay. TCRdb holds this immuneACCESS table with in-frame rearrangements only. Some clones are missing; in checked studies, unresolved V genes explain under half, and the rest has no known cause. Present in this sample are more than 150,000 clones, roughly 89% of which were seen just once. The top ten clones comprise 10% to 15% of the sample. The sample's time point label, decoded: blood 2 weeks post-SBRT. The sample's treatment or condition label, decoded: 15 Gy SBRT to primary tumor, nephrectomy 4 weeks later. The material sequenced was blood, taken from a patient whose treatment included radiotherapy and nephrectomy. These receptors all stem from a woman aged 45 to 65 with renal cell carcinoma.

This clone turned up a few times. The V and J genes are TRBV9 and TRBJ1-1; no firm D call. The V end was cut by 0 bases, the J end by 11 bases, with 11 bases between. CDR1 and CDR2 from the germline V gene are SGDLS and YYNGEE. The CDR3 runs 12 residues. CDR3 sequence (DNA): TGTGCCAGCAGCGTAGTAGGAGGTTTCGCTTTCTTT. This gives the protein CASSVVGGFAFF.

This chain joins TRBV5-4 and TRBJ2-7, with D possibly being TRBD1 (6 bases). The CDR3 is 15 residues long. From germline, CDR1 is SGHNT and CDR2 YYREEE (reference sequence). Trimming took 2 bases from V and 0 from J, leaving 12 bases between them. CDR3 region: CASSLGDILSYEQYF. The CDR3 bases are TGTGCCAGCAGCTTAGGGGACATTCTCTCCTACGAGCAGTACTTC.

In DNA, the CDR3 is TGTGCCAGCAGCCCCCGACAGGGGAATAATTCACCCCTCCACTTT. This translates into CASSPRQGNNSPLHF. The gene calls are TRBV5-4 and TRBJ1-6; TRBD1 aligns across 8 bases. J gave up 5 bases and V 4 bases, and 5 bases lay outside the gene matches. The CDR3 is 15 residues long. CDR1 is SGHNT, CDR2 YYREEE, per germline (reference sequence).

The chain has TRBV7-2 and TRBJ2-2, with a weak D call TRBD2 (5 bases). Germline V CDR1 and CDR2: SGHTA, FQGNSA. The CDR3 consists of 16 residues. Trimming left V 5 bases short and J 6 bases short, with 19 bases between. CDR3 amino acids: CASSVRRTRAAGELFF. The DNA for the CDR3 is TGTGCCAGCAGCGTCCGACGGACCAGAGCGGCCGGGGAGCTGTTTTTT. Together with reference TRBV7-2 and TRBJ2-2, the CDR3 gives the full variable domain: GAGVSQSPSNKVTEKGKDVELRCDPISGHTALYWYRQSLGQGLEFLIYFQGNSAPDKSGLPSDRFSAERTGGSVSTLTIQRTQQEDSAVYLCASSVRRTRAAGELFFGEGSRLTVL.

The rearrangement joins TRBV5-1 to TRBJ2-3; 8 nucleotides line up with TRBD2. CDR1 is SGHRS, CDR2 YFSETQ, per germline. CDR3 size: 18 residues. The trim removed 3 bases at V and 0 bases at J, leaving 12 bases unmatched. The CDR3 bases are TGCGCCAGCAGCTACGGCGCATGGGAGCGGGGGAGCACAGATACGCAGTATTTT. This gives the protein CASSYGAWERGSTDTQYF.

The chain is built from TRBV11-2 and TRBJ2-7; 8 nucleotides agree with TRBD1. This CDR3 contains 14 residues. V dropped 3 bases and J dropped 2; count of bases not matched to a gene: 3. The germline V gene has CDR1 SGHAT and CDR2 FQNNGV. CDR3 in amino acids: CASSFSQGAYEQYF. Written as DNA, the CDR3 is TGTGCCAGCAGCTTCTCACAGGGGGCCTACGAGCAGTACTTC.

The rearrangement links TRBV19 to TRBJ2-3; weak D call: TRBD2 (6 bases). The CDR3 is made up of 16 amino acids. V lost 1 base to trimming and J lost 3 bases, with 14 bases between them. The V gene's germline CDR1 is LNHDA and CDR2 SQIVND (reference sequence). The DNA of the CDR3 is TGTGCCAGTAGTATAGGCGGCCTAGCGAATACAGATACGCAGTATTTT. Its translation: CASSIGGLANTDTQYF. Looking up the rest from reference TRBV19 and TRBJ2-3 gives the full variable domain: DGGITQSPKYLFRKEGQNVTLSCEQNLNHDAMYWYRQDPGQGLRLIYYSQIVNDFQKGDIAEGYSVSREKKESFPLTVTSAQKNPTAFYLCASSIGGLANTDTQYFGPGTRLTVL.

This clone was picked up one time. The rearrangement uses TRBV6-6 and TRBJ2-1; 9 nucleotides agree with TRBD1. Germline CDR1 MNHNY, CDR2 SVGAGI (reference sequence). The CDR3 loop spans 14 amino acids. J was trimmed by 8 bases and V by 5 bases; bases with no gene match: 7. The DNA for the CDR3 is TGTGCCAGCAGTCCCGGGACAGGGATTGATGAGCAGTTCTTC. Encoded protein: CASSPGTGIDEQFF.

The rearrangement uses TRBV5-1 and TRBJ2-5, with D maybe TRBD2 (6 bases). Germline-derived CDR1 and CDR2 are SGHRS and YFSETQ. Deletions cut 7 bases from V and 1 base from J, with 11 bases between. CDR3 length: 13 residues. The CDR3 protein is CASAREAQETQYF. CDR3 nucleotides: TGCGCCAGCGCCAGGGAGGCCCAAGAGACCCAGTACTTC.

The rearrangement links TRBV6-5 to TRBJ2-4; the D gene is possibly TRBD1 (6 bases). The CDR3 sequence is 13 residues long. Trimming left V 2 bases short and J 9 bases short, with 11 bases between. Per germline, CDR1 MNHEY and CDR2 SVGAGI. This CDR3 reads CASSYRQAGIQYF. The CDR3 DNA sequence: TGTGCCAGCAGTTACAGACAGGCGGGCATTCAGTACTTC.

The chain carries TRBV4-3 and TRBJ2-5, with 9 nucleotides matching TRBD2. The CDR3 covers 16 residues. Germline V gene data show CDR1 as LGHNA and CDR2 as YSLEER. J lost 4 bases, V lost 1 base, and 7 bases had no gene match. CDR3 sequence (DNA): TGCGCCAGCAGCCAAGTTGGCCTAGCGGGGACAGAGACCCAGTACTTC. It codes for CASSQVGLAGTETQYF.

The chain recombines TRBV19 with TRBJ1-4, with a possible D match to TRBD1 (5 bases). The CDR3 runs 16 residues. With 5 bases removed from V and 0 bases from J, the gap between germline ends came to 13 bases. Germline assignment: CDR1 LNHDA and CDR2 SQIVND (reference sequence). In DNA form, the CDR3 reads TGTGCCAGTAGTGGATCGAGAGGGGCAACTAATGAAAAACTGTTTTTT. Its translation is CASSGSRGATNEKLFF.

The V call is TRBV6-6, the J call TRBJ1-2; maybe TRBD1 (6 bases). The CDR3 length is 16 residues. Trimming stripped 7 bases from V and 5 bases from J, with 23 bases between. CDR1 MNHNY and CDR2 SVGAGI come from the germline V gene (reference sequence). The CDR3 region has the DNA TGTGCCAGCACCCCTTCGCTGCCAGGGGAGTGGTATGGCTACACCTTC. Translating gives CASTPSLPGEWYGYTF.

The rearrangement joins TRBV19 to TRBJ2-7; D tentatively reads TRBD1 or TRBD2 (5 bases each). The germline CDR1 and CDR2 sequences are LNHDA and SQIVND (reference sequence). The germline V and J ends were trimmed by 6 bases and 2 bases, with 17 bases remaining between them. The CDR3 length is 15 residues. The CDR3 spells CASSLTAGAAYEQYF. CDR3 sequence (DNA): TGTGCCAGTAGCCTGACAGCCGGGGCGGCCTACGAGCAGTACTTC.

The chain combines TRBV14 with TRBJ2-5, with 7 nucleotides matching TRBD1. J was trimmed by 2 bases and V by 1 base; bases with no gene match: 7. The CDR3 has 16 amino acids. Germline loops: CDR1 SGHDN, CDR2 FVKESK. CDR3 sequence (DNA): TGTGCCAGCAGCCAAGTCCGCTGGGACAGACAAGAGACCCAGTACTTC. It translates to CASSQVRWDRQETQYF.

The gene calls are TRBV4-1 and TRBJ1-2, with D uncertain. V was clipped by 0 bases and J by 4 bases, with 15 bases between them. Germline V gene lookup returns CDR1 MGHRA and CDR2 YSYEKL. The CDR3 runs to 16 residues. The CDR3 nucleotides read TGCGCCAGCAGCCAAGATCAAACGGGCCAGATCTATGGCTACACCTTC. This codes for CASSQDQTGQIYGYTF.

This chain connects TRBV5-6 to TRBJ1-2, with TRBD1 matching 11 bases. CDR1 is SGHDT and CDR2 is YYEEEE in the germline V gene. The CDR3 is 17 amino acids. The V and J ends lost 3 bases and 3 bases, in that order; junction bases with no gene match: 10. Written as DNA, the CDR3 is TGTGCCAGCAGCTCACCCGGACAGGGGGCGTCTCACTATGGCTACACCTTC. Translated, it gives CASSSPGQGASHYGYTF.

The chain joins TRBV5-4 to TRBJ1-2; D gene uncertain. Germline-derived CDR1 and CDR2 are SGHNT and YYREEE (reference sequence). V was trimmed by 3 bases and J by 4 bases, leaving 13 bases between them. CDR3 size: 14 residues. The CDR3 nucleotides read TGTGCCAGCAGCTCCTGGACGGCCAGCTATGGCTACACCTTC. Translated: CASSSWTASYGYTF.

The V gene is TRBV7-6, the J gene TRBJ2-5; D unclear. Trimming took off 4 bases at V and 5 bases at J, with 8 bases between the two ends. The CDR3 runs 12 residues. In germline, CDR1 is SGHVS, CDR2 FNYEAQ. CDR3 in amino acids: CASSYAGETQYF. The CDR3 coding sequence is TGTGCCAGCAGCTACGCCGGGGAGACCCAGTACTTC.

J is TRBJ1-1 and V is TRBV9; D is unclear. V gave up 1 base and J gave up 7 bases, with 5 bases separating them. This CDR3 region has 11 residues. CDR1 and CDR2 from the germline V gene are SGDLS and YYNGEE. CDR3 DNA: TGTGCCAGCAGCGTAATAAGTGAAGCTTTCTTT. It encodes CASSVISEAFF.